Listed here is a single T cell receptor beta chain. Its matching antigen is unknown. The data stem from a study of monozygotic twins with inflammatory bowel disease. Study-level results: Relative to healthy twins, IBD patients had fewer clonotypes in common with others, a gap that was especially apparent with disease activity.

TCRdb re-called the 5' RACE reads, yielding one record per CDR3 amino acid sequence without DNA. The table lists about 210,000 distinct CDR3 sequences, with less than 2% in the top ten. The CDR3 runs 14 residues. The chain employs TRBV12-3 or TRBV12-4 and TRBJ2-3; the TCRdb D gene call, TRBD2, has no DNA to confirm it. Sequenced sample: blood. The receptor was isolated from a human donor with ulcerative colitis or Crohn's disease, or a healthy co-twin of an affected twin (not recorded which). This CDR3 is CASSSGSRSYTQYF.